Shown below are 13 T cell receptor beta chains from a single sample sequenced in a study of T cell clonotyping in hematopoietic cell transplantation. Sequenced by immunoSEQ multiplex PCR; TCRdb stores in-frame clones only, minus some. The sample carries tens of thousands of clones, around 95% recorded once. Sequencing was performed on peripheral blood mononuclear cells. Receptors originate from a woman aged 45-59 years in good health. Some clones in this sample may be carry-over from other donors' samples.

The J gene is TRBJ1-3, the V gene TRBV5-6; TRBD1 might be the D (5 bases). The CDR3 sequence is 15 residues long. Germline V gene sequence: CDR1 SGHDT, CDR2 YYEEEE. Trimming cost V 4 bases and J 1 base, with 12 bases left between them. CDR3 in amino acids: CASSQTGESGNTIYF. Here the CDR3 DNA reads TGTGCCAGCAGCCAAACAGGAGAATCTGGAAACACCATATATTTT.

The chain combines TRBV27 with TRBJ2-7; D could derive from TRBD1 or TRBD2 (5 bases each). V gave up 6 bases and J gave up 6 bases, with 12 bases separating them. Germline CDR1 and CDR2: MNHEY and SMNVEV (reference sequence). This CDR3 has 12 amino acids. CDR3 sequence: CASSSPGGEQYF. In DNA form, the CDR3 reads TGTGCCAGCAGCAGTCCTGGGGGCGAGCAGTACTTC.

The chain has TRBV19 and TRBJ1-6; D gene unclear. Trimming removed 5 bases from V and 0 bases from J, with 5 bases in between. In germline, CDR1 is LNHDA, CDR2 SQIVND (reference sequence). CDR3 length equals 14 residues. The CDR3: CASSVSSYNSPLHF. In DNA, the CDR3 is TGTGCCAGTAGTGTCAGCTCCTATAATTCACCCCTCCACTTT.

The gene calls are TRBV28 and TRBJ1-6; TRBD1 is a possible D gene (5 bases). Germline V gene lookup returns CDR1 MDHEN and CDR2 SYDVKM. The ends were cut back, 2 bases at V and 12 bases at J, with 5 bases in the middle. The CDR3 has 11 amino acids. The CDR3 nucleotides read TGTGCCAGCAGTTTAAGGGGACCCCTCCACTTT. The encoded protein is CASSLRGPLHF.

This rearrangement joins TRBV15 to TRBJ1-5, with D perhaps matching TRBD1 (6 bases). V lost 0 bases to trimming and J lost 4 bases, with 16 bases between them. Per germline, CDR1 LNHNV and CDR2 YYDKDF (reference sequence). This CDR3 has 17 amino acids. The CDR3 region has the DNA TGTGCCACCAGCAGAGATAAAGGAGGACAGACTAATCAGCCCCAGCATTTT. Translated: CATSRDKGGQTNQPQHF.

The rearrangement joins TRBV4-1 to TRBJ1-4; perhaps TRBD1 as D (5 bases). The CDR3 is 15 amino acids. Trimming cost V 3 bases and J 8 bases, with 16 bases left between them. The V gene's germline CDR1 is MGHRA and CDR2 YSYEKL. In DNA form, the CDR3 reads TGCGCCAGCAGCCAGGAGGGAGGGACTCAGGAAAAACTGTTTTTT. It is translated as CASSQEGGTQEKLFF.

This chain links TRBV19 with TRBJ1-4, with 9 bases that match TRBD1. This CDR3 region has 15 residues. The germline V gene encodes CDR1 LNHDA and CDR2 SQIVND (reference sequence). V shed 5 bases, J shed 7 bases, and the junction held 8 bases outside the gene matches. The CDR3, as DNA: TGTGCCAGTAGTCTCCCCGGGACAGGGAGTGAAAAACTGTTTTTT. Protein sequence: CASSLPGTGSEKLFF.

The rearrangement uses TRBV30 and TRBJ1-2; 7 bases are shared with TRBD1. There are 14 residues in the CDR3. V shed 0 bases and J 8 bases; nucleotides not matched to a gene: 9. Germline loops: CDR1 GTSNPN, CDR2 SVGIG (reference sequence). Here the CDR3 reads CAWSVPGTARGYTF. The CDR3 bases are TGTGCCTGGAGTGTACCCGGGACAGCTAGGGGCTACACCTTC.

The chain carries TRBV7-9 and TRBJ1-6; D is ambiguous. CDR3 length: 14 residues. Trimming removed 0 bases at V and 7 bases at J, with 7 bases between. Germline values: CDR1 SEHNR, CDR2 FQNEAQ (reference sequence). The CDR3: CASSLAQSNSPLHF. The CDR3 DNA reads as TGTGCCAGCAGCTTAGCGCAGTCCAATTCACCCCTCCACTTT.

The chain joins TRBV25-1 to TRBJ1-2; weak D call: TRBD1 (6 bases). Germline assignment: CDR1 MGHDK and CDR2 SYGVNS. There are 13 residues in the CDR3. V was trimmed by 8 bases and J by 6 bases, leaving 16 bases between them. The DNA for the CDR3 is TGTGCCAGCCGAGAACAGGGACTTGATGGCTACACCTTC. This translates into CASREQGLDGYTF.

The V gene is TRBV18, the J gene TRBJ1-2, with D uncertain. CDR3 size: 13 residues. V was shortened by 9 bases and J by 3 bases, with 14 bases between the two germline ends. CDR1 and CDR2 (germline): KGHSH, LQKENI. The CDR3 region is CASHDRQDYGYTF. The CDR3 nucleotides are TGTGCCAGTCACGATAGGCAGGACTATGGCTACACCTTC. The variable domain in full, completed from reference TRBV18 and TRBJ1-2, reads NAGVMQNPRHLVRRRGQEARLRCSPMKGHSHVYWYRQLPEEGLKFMVYLQKENIIDESGMPKERFSAEFPKEGPSILRIQQVVRGDSAAYFCASHDRQDYGYTFGSGTRLTVV.

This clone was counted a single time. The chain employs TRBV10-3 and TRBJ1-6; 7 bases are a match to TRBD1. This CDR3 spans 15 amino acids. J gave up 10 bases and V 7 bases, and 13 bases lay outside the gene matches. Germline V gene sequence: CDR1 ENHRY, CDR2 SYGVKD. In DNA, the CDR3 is TGTGCCATCAAAGCGGCGGGACAGCCTTTCTCACCCCTCCACTTT. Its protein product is CAIKAAGQPFSPLHF.

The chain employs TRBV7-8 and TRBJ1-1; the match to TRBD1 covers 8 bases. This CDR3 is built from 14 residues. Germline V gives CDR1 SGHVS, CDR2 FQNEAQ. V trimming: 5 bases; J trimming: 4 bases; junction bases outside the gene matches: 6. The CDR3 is CASSHKQGGTEAFF. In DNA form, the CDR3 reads TGTGCCAGCAGCCATAAACAGGGGGGCACTGAAGCTTTCTTT.